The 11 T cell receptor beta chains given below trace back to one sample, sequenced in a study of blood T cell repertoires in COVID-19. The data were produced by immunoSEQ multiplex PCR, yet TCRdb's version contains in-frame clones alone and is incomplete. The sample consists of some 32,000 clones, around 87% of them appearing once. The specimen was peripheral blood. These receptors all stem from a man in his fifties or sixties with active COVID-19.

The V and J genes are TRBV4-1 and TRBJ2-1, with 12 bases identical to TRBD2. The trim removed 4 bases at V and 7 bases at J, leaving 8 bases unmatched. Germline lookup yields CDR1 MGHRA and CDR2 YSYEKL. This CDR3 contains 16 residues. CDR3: CASSLTTSGSKNEQFF. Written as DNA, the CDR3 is TGCGCCAGCAGCCTAACGACTAGCGGGAGTAAAAATGAGCAGTTCTTC.

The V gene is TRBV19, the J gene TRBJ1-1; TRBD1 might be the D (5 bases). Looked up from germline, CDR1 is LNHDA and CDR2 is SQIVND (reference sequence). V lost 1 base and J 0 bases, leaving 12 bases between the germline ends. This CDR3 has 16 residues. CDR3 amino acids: CASSIVNGRVNTEAFF. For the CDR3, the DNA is TGTGCCAGTAGTATAGTAAACGGCAGGGTGAACACTGAAGCTTTCTTT.

The DNA of the CDR3 is TGTGCCAGCAGTGAACAGGTGAACACTGAAGCTTTCTTT. This gives the protein CASSEQVNTEAFF. This chain links TRBV6-1 with TRBJ1-1; the D is unclear. The germline V gene encodes CDR1 MNHNS and CDR2 SASEGT. The CDR3 is 13 residues long. V was shortened by 2 bases and J by 0 bases, with 4 bases between the two germline ends.

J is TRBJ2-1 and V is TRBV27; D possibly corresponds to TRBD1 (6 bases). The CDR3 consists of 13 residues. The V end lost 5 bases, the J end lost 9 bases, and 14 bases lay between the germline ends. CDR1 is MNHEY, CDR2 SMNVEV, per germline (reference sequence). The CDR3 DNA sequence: TGTGCCAGCAGTCCTCAGGGGTTTGGTGAGCAGTTCTTC. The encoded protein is CASSPQGFGEQFF.

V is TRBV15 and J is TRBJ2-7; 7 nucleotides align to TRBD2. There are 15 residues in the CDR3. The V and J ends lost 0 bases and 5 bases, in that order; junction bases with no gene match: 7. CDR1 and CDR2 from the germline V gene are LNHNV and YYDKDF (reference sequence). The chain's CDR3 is CATSRERRERDEQYF. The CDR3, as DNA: TGTGCCACCAGCAGAGAAAGGCGGGAGAGGGACGAGCAGTACTTC. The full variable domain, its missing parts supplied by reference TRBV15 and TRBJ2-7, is DAMVIQNPRYQVTQFGKPVTLSCSQTLNHNVMYWYQQKSSQAPKLLFHYYDKDFNNEADTPDNFQSRRPNTSFCFLDIRSPGLGDTAMYLCATSRERRERDEQYFGPGTRLTVT.

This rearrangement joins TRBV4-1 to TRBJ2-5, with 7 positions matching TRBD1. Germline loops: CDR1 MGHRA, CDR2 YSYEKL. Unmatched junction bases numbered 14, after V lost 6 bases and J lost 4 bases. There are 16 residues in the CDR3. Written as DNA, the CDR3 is TGCGCCAGCAGGGGGCCGACAGGGAATCTCCGAGAGACCCAGTACTTC. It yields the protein CASRGPTGNLRETQYF.

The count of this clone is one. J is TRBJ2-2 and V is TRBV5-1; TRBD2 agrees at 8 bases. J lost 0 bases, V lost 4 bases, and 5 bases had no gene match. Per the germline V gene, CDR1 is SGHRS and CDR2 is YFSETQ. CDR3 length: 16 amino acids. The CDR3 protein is CASSDRGRTNTGELFF. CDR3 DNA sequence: TGCGCCAGCAGCGATCGCGGGAGGACGAACACCGGGGAGCTGTTTTTT.

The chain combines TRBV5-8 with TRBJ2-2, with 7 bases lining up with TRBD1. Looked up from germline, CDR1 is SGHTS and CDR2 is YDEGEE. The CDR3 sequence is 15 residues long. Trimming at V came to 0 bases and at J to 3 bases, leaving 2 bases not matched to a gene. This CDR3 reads CASSLGQGDTGELFF. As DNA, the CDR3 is TGTGCCAGCAGCTTGGGACAGGGCGACACCGGGGAGCTGTTTTTT.

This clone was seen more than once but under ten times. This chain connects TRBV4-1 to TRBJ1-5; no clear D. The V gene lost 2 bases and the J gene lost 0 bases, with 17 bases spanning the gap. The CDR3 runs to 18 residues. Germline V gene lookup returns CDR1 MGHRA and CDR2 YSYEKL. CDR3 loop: CASSQIIVRGYSNQPQHF. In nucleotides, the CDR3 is TGCGCCAGCAGCCAAATCATCGTCCGGGGATATAGCAATCAGCCCCAGCATTTT.

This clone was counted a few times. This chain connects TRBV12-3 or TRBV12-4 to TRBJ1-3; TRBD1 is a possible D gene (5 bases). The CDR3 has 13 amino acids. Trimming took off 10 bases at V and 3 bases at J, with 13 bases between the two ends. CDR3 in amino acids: CATTVGLGNTIYF. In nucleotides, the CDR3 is TGTGCCACGACCGTGGGGCTTGGAAACACCATATATTTT.

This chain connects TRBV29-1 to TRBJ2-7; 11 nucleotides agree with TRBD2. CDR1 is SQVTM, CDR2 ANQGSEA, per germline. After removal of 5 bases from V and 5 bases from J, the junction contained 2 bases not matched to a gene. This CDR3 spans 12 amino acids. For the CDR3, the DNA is TGCAGCGTTTCACTAGCGGGAGACGAGCAGTACTTC. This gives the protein CSVSLAGDEQYF.